A selection of T cell receptor beta chains follows, all from one sample in a study of blood T cell repertoires in COVID-19. Sequencing used immunoSEQ multiplex PCR; TCRdb keeps in-frame clones, though not all of them. The data show fewer than 350,000 clones, over 75% seen once. The sample was peripheral blood. The receptors here all came from a woman in her twenties or thirties with COVID-19, enrolled during active disease. Each CDR3 is given with its conserved first and last residue. A D gene is named only where the DNA matches it firmly. Expanded clones are given a class, and other clones once, few, many or no size at all.

NA	TRBV4-3	TRBJ1-6	NA	16	TGCGCCAGCAGCCAAGTATGGTCAGGCGGGCGGTCACCCCTCCACTTT	CASSQVWSGGRSPLHF
NA	TRBV9	TRBJ2-3	NA	15	TGTGCCAGCAGCCCTAGAGGGGTAGCGGCAGATACGCAGTATTTT	CASSPRGVAADTQYF
NA	TRBV28	TRBJ2-7	NA	12	TGTGCCAGCAGCGACGTTGGGCTGGAGCAGTACTTC	CASSDVGLEQYF
NA	TRBV10-1	TRBJ2-7	NA	11	TGCGCCAAGGGACACCGCTACGAGCAGTACTTC	CAKGHRYEQYF
TRBD2	TRBV2	TRBJ2-7	NA	14	TGTGCCAGCAGGGCCGGGACTAGCGGATACGAGCAGTACTTC	CASRAGTSGYEQYF
NA	TRBV29-1	TRBJ2-7	NA	15	TGCAGCGTGCCCCGCGGGCCGGGAGATGTCTACGAGCAGTACTTC	CSVPRGPGDVYEQYF
NA	TRBV28	TRBJ1-1	NA	14	TGTGCCAGCAGTCAAGGGGACATGAACACTGAAGCTTTCTTT	CASSQGDMNTEAFF
TRBD1	TRBV4-2	TRBJ2-5	NA	14	TGTGCCAGCAGCCAAGATAGGGGACAGCTGACCCAGTACTTC	CASSQDRGQLTQYF
NA	TRBV27	TRBJ2-1	NA	13	TGTGCCAGCAGTATACGGGGATACAATGAGCAGTTCTTC	CASSIRGYNEQFF
TRBD1	TRBV7-6	TRBJ2-5	NA	17	TGTGCCAGCAGCATGGGACAGGGGGTAGACGTGGGAGAGACCCAGTACTTC	CASSMGQGVDVGETQYF
NA	TRBV7-9	TRBJ2-7	NA	15	TGTGCCAGCAGCGCCCGGGACTCCCACTCCTACGAGCAGTACTTC	CASSARDSHSYEQYF
TRBD1	TRBV19	TRBJ1-5	NA	15	TGTGCCAGTATACCGGACAGGGCCGGCAATCAGCCCCAGCATTTT	CASIPDRAGNQPQHF
NA	TRBV28	TRBJ1-2	NA	14	TGTGCCAGCAGTACTCCGACTGACCTCTATGGCTACACCTTC	CASSTPTDLYGYTF
NA	TRBV19	TRBJ1-4	NA	14	TGTGCCAGTAGTATAACCGAAAGGAGGGAAAAACTGTTTTTT	CASSITERREKLFF
TRBD1	TRBV11-1	TRBJ2-7	NA	15	TGTGCCAGCAGCTTAGTCGGGACAGGGGACTACGAGCAGTACTTC	CASSLVGTGDYEQYF
TRBD1	TRBV12-5	TRBJ1-6	NA	15	TGTGCTAGTGATCACAGGGGTTTGGAAAATTCACCCCTCCACTTT	CASDHRGLENSPLHF
TRBD1	TRBV19	TRBJ1-1	NA	14	TGTGCCAGTAGTTCGACAGGGGCGAGCACTGAAGCTTTCTTT	CASSSTGASTEAFF
NA	TRBV28	TRBJ2-7	NA	14	TGTGCCAGCAGTCTACCGGGACTCTCCTACGAGCAGTACTTC	CASSLPGLSYEQYF
NA	TRBV3-1/TRBV3-2	TRBJ2-2	NA	12	TGTGCCAGCAGCTCCTCCACCGGGGAGCTGTTTTTT	CASSSSTGELFF
NA	TRBV27	TRBJ2-2	NA	16	TGTGCCAGCAGTTTATCTGCAGGGGTGGACACCGGGGAGCTGTTTTTT	CASSLSAGVDTGELFF
NA	TRBV19	TRBJ1-1	NA	15	TGTGCCAGTAGTATCCAACAGGGAGAGGAGGTAAAAGCTTTCTTT	CASSIQQGEEVKAFF
NA	TRBV2	TRBJ1-4	NA	11	TGTGCCAGCAGTGAGCAGGGGCGACTGTTTTTT	CASSEQGRLFF
TRBD1	TRBV5-5	TRBJ2-7	NA	16	TGTGCCAGCAGCTTGGGGGGTGGGACAGAAGCCTACGAGCAGTACTTC	CASSLGGGTEAYEQYF
NA	TRBV4-2	TRBJ1-6	NA	13	TGTGCCAGCAGCCAAGATCTGGGCTCACCCCTCCACTTT	CASSQDLGSPLHF
NA	TRBV5-1	TRBJ2-7	few	13	TGCGCCAGCAGCTTGACGAGCTCCTACGAGCAGTACTTC	CASSLTSSYEQYF
NA	TRBV28	TRBJ2-7	NA	10	TGTGCCAGCAGCCTCTACGAGCAGTACTTC	CASSLYEQYF
TRBD1	TRBV6-5	TRBJ1-5	few	15	TGTGCCAGCGGGGACCTGACAGGGGCTAAGCAGCCCCAGCATTTT	CASGDLTGAKQPQHF
NA	TRBV19	TRBJ1-1	NA	14	TGTGCCAGTAGTATAGGGATGGGGAGCACTGAAGCTTTCTTT	CASSIGMGSTEAFF
TRBD1	TRBV30	TRBJ1-5	NA	14	TGTGCCTGGACGACAGGGGGCTCGGATCAGCCCCAGCATTTT	CAWTTGGSDQPQHF
TRBD1	TRBV18	TRBJ1-2	once	13	TGTGCCAGCTCACGGGGACAGCACTATGGCTACACCTTC	CASSRGQHYGYTF
TRBD2	TRBV7-8	TRBJ2-3	NA	19	TGTGCCAGCAGCCCCGCTAGCGGGAGAGGGGGTTCGATCACAGATACGCAGTATTTT	CASSPASGRGGSITDTQYF
NA	TRBV25-1	TRBJ1-3	once	15	TGTGCCAGCAGTGACCCCTCTACCGGGAGGAACACCATATATTTT	CASSDPSTGRNTIYF
NA	TRBV13	TRBJ2-1	NA	12	TGTGCCAGCAGCCTGACCGTATCAGGGCAGTTCTTC	CASSLTVSGQFF
NA	TRBV2	TRBJ1-3	NA	12	TGTGCCAGCAGTTTCACTGGAAACACCATATATTTT	CASSFTGNTIYF
NA	TRBV4-1	TRBJ1-1	NA	14	TGCGCCAGCAGCCAACGGGAGGGGGTCGCTGAAGCTTTCTTT	CASSQREGVAEAFF
NA	TRBV6-1	TRBJ2-2	NA	13	TGTGCCAGCAGTGAGGCGGCGCCCGGGGAGCTGTTTTTT	CASSEAAPGELFF
TRBD2	TRBV5-1	TRBJ2-3	NA	15	TGCGCCAGCAGACGGTCTAGCGGGACTACAGATACGCAGTATTTT	CASRRSSGTTDTQYF
NA	TRBV9	TRBJ2-1	few	15	TGTGCCAGCAGCGATAGCGTTACCCCCTACAATGAGCAGTTCTTC	CASSDSVTPYNEQFF
NA	TRBV6-6	TRBJ2-5	NA	15	TGTGCCAGCAGTTACTCGTTGAACAGGGCGGAGACCCAGTACTTC	CASSYSLNRAETQYF
NA	TRBV20-1	TRBJ2-7	NA	11	TGCAGTGCTCCTGAGGTGGCGGAGCAGTACTTC	CSAPEVAEQYF
NA	TRBV7-8	TRBJ1-2	NA	15	TGTGCCAGCAGCTTACAGGATTTCCCGTCCGCGGGTGACACCTTC	CASSLQDFPSAGDTF
NA	TRBV23-1	TRBJ2-1	NA	17	TGCGCCAGCAGTCAATGGGGTAGGGGGAGCTCCTACAATGAGCAGTTCTTC	CASSQWGRGSSYNEQFF
TRBD2	TRBV5-4	TRBJ2-7	NA	17	TGTGCCAGCAGCTTGGGACCTGGCACTAGCGGGAGTCTCGAGCAGTACTTC	CASSLGPGTSGSLEQYF
NA	TRBV11-2	TRBJ1-2	NA	13	TGTGCCAGCAGCTTTACCGGGTCGCGCGGCTACACCTTC	CASSFTGSRGYTF
TRBD1	TRBV6-5	TRBJ1-2	NA	14	TGTGCCAGCAGTTGGGGACAGAGAAACTATGGCTACACCTTC	CASSWGQRNYGYTF
TRBD2	TRBV19	TRBJ2-1	NA	16	TGTGCCAGTAGTAGGGGACTAACTAGCTCCTACAATGAGCAGTTCTTC	CASSRGLTSSYNEQFF
TRBD2	TRBV27	TRBJ2-1	once	17	TGTGCCAGCAGGGACTTAGCGGGAGGGCCGGTGTACAATGAGCAGTTCTTC	CASRDLAGGPVYNEQFF
NA	TRBV24-1	TRBJ2-7	NA	12	TGTGCCACCAGTGGCAGCTCCTACGAGCAGTACTTC	CATSGSSYEQYF
TRBD1	TRBV5-4	TRBJ1-1	NA	14	TGTGCCAGCAGCCTCCAGGGGGCCGACACTGAAGCTTTCTTT	CASSLQGADTEAFF
TRBD1	TRBV3-1/TRBV3-2	TRBJ1-2	NA	14	TGTGCCAGCAGCTTAAGAACAGGGGGCGGTGGCTACACCTTC	CASSLRTGGGGYTF
TRBD1	TRBV2	TRBJ1-2	NA	14	TGTGCCAGCAGCAGGACAGGGGTGGCCTATGGCTACACCTTC	CASSRTGVAYGYTF
TRBD1	TRBV30	TRBJ1-4	NA	10	TGTGCCTGGGGGGACAGGGTCCTGTTTTTT	CAWGDRVLFF